This T cell receptor beta chain was sequenced in a study of T cells in localized non-small cell lung cancer. The study, taken as a whole, reports: The appearance of a median approximately 57 of the top 100 tumor clones was seen in adjacent lung.

On this clone itself: Its cognate antigen is unknown.

V lost 1 base and J lost 0, with 9 bases in between. From germline, CDR1 is SGHTA and CDR2 FQGTGA. The CDR3 has 16 residues. Profiled with immunoSEQ multiplex PCR; TCRdb holds only in-frame clones, not every one. The sample has 35,000 to 50,000 clones; more than 75% are singletons. This clonotype originated in a woman aged 35 to 70 with stage II squamous cell lung carcinoma. V and J are TRBV7-3 and TRBJ2-2, with a weak D call TRBD2 (6 bases). The material sequenced was PBMCs, taken before any cancer treatment. For the CDR3, the DNA is TGTGCCAGCAGCTTAATGGCGGGAACGAACACCGGGGAGCTGTTTTTT. Residues: CASSLMAGTNTGELFF. Together with reference TRBV7-3 and TRBJ2-2, the CDR3 gives the full variable domain: GAGVSQTPSNKVTEKGKYVELRCDPISGHTALYWYRQSLGQGPEFLIYFQGTGAADDSGLPNDRFFAVRPEGSVSTLKIQRTERGDSAVYLCASSLMAGTNTGELFFGEGSRLTVL.